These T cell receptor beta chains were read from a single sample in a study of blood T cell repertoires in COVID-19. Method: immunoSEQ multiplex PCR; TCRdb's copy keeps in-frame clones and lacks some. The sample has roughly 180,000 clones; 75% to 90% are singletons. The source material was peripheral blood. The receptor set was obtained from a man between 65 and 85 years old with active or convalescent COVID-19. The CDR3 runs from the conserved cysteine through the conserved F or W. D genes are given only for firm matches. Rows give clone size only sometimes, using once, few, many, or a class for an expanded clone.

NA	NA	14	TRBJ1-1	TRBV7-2	CASSFPRERAEAFF	TGTGCCAGCAGCTTCCCCAGGGAGCGGGCTGAAGCTTTCTTT
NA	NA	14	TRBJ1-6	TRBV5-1	CASRLQLTNSPLHF	TGCGCCAGCAGGCTACAGCTTACAAATTCACCCCTCCACTTT
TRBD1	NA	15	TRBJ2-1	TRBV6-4	CASSDEGASYNEQFF	TGTGCCAGCAGTGACGAGGGGGCCTCCTACAATGAGCAGTTCTTC
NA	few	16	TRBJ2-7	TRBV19	CASSSLPPATSYEQYF	TGTGCCAGTAGTAGCCTCCCACCAGCGACCTCCTACGAGCAGTACTTC
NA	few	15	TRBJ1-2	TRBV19	CASTYGPSRVGGYTF	TGTGCCAGTACCTACGGACCCTCCAGGGTCGGTGGCTACACCTTC
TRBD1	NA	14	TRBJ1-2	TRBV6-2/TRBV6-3	CASSWGTGTYGYTF	TGTGCCAGCAGTTGGGGGACAGGAACCTATGGCTACACCTTC
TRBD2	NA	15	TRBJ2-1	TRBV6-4	CASSGTSGAYNEQFF	TGTGCCAGCAGTGGGACTAGCGGGGCCTACAATGAGCAGTTCTTC
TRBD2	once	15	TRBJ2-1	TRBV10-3	CAIKTSGGADNEQFF	TGTGCCATCAAGACTAGCGGGGGGGCCGATAATGAGCAGTTCTTC
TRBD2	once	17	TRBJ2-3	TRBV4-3	CASSPLGGAGGSDTQYF	TGCGCCAGCAGCCCGTTGGGGGGGGCGGGAGGTTCGGATACGCAGTATTTT
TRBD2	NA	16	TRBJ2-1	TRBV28	CASSGTGLAIHNEQFF	TGTGCCAGCAGTGGGACCGGACTAGCGATCCACAATGAGCAGTTCTTC
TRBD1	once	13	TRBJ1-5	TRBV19	CASIGQGAQPQHF	TGTGCCAGTATTGGACAGGGGGCCCAGCCCCAGCATTTT
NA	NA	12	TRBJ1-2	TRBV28	CASSAQDYGYTF	TGTGCCAGCAGCGCACAGGACTATGGCTACACCTTC
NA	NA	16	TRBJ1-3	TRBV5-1	CASSLSAAGGGNTIYF	TGCGCCAGCAGCTTGTCTGCGGCCGGTGGTGGAAACACCATATATTTT
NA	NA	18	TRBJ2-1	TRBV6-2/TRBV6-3	CASSSRRGAGGRRDEQFF	TGTGCCAGCAGTTCGAGGAGGGGAGCCGGGGGGCGCAGGGATGAGCAGTTCTTC
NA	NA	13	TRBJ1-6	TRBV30	CAWAGQGDSPLHF	TGTGCCTGGGCCGGGCAGGGTGATTCACCCCTCCACTTT
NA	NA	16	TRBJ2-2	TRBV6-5	CASSYGAAANTGELFF	TGTGCCAGCAGTTACGGGGCGGCCGCGAACACCGGGGAGCTGTTTTTT
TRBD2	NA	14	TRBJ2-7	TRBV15	CATSLELAGDEQYF	TGTGCCACCAGCCTAGAACTAGCGGGAGACGAGCAGTACTTC